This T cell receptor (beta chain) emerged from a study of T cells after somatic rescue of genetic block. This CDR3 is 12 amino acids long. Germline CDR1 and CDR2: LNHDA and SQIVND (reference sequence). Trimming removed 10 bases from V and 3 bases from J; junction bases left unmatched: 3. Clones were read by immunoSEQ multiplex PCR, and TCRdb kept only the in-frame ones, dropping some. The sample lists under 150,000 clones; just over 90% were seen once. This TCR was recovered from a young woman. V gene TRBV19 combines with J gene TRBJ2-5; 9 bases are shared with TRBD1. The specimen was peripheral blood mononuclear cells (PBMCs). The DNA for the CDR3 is TGTGCCACCAGGACAGGGGAAGAGACCCAGTACTTC. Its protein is CATRTGEETQYF.